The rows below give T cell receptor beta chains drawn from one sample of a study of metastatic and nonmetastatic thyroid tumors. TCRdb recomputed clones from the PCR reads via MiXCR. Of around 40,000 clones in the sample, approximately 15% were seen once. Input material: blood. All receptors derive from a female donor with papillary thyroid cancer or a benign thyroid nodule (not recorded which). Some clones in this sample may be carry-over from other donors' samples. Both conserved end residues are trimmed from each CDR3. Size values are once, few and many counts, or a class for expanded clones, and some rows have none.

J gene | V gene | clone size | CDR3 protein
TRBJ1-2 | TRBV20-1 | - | SASPPRGYT
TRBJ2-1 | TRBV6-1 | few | ASIRENPAYNEQF
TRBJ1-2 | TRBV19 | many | ASSFGTAYGYT
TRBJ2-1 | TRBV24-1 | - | APSDRGSYSYNEQF
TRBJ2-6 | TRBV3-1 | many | ASSRGSGANVLT
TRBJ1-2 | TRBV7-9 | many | ASSADRPRGYGYT
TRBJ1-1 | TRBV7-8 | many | ASSVQGAGVTEAF
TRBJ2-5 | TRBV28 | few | ASSNPLEGQVETQY
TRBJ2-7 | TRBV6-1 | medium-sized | ASLTSGASYEQY
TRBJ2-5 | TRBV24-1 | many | ATSDPTAVGLAGLQETQY
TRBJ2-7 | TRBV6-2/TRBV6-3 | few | ASSYRGGEQY
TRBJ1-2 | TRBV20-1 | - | SARARTADYGYT
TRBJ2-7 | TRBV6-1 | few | ASWTSRGYEHY
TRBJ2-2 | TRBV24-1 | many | ATSGVLPNTGELF
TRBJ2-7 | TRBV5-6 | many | ASSLVLGLASYEQY
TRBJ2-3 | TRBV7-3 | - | ASSFGLAGGADTQY
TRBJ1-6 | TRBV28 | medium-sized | ASSRGPSWVNSPLH
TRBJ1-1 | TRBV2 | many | ASLPGGEGTEAF
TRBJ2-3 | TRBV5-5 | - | ASSLTYIFTDTQY
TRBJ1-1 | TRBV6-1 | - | ASSAGGTEAF
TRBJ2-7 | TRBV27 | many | ASSFRGPSEQY
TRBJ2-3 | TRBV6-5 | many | ASSYRVSDTQY
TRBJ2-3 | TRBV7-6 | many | ASSLGPITDTQY
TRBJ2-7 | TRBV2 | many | ASIGDRAYEQY
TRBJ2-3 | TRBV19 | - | AISPRDITDTQY
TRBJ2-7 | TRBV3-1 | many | ASSRMGAYEQY
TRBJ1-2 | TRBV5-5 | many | ASSLTDDYGYT
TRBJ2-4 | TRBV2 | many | ATTSGRAGGVIDIQY
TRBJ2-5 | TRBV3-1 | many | ASSHSDQTETQY
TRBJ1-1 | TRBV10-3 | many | AISESGDRENTEAF
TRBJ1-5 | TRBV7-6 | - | ASSLVGRSNQPQH
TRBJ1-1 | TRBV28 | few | ASAMQCTPNTEAF
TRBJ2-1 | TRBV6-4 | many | ASSRTSGSYNEQF
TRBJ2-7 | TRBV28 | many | ASSGNSYEQY
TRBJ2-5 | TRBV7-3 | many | ASSPMGTVGQETQY
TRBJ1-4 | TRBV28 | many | ASSLDRNEKLF
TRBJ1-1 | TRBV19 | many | ASSPWTTGGLNTEAF
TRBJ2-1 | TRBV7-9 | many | ASSHGWLNEQF
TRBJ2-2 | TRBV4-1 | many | ASSPLAANTGELF
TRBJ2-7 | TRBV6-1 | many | ASSEARYEQY
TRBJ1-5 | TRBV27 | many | ASSSSGGSNQPQH
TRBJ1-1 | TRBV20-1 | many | SPRQATEAF
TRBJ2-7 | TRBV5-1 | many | ASSWTANYEQY
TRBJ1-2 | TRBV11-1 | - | ASTWTEENANYGYT
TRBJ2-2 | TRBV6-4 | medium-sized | ASSDTAGRNTGELF
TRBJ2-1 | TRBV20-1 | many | SARRTSGYNEQF
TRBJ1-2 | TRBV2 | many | ASRPTSEWYGYT
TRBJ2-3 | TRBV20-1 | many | SATSGTDGTDTQY
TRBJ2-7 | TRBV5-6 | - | ASSLRLNRAFDEQY
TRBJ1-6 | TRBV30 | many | AFGLHNSPLH
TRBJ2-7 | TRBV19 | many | ASSSPGLAGSYEQY
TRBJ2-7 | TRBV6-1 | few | ASSETGTGADEQY
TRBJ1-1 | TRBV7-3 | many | ASSSAYGVEAF
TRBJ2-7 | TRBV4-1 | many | ASSQDPSAARYEQY
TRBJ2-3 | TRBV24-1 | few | ATSETGTSGRAFTDTQY
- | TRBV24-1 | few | ATSDADEQF
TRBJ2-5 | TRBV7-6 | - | ASSRNRRRGDTQY